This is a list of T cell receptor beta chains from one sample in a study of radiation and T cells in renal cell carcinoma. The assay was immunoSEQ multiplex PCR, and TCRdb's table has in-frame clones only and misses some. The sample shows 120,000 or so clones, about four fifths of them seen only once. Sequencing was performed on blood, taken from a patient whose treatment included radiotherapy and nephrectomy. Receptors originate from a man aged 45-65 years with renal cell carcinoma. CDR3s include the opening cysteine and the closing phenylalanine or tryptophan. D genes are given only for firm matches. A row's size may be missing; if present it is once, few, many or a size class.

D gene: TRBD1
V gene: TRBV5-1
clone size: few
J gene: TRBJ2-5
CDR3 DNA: TGCGCCAGCAGCTTGCAGGGGACAGGGGCTGAGACCCAGTACTTC
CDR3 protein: CASSLQGTGAETQYF

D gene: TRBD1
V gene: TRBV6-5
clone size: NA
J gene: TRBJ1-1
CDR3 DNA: TGTGCCAGCAGTTACTCGACAGGGTGGGGCACTGAAGCTTTCTTT
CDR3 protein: CASSYSTGWGTEAFF

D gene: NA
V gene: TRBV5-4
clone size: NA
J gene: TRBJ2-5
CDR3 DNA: TGTGCCAGCAGCTTTTCCCTACAAGAGACCCAGTACTTC
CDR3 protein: CASSFSLQETQYF

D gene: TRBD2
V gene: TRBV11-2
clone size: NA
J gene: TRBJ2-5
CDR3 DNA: TGTGCCAGCAGCTCCATTAGCGGGGGGGTTGGGGAGACCCAGTACTTC
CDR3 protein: CASSSISGGVGETQYF

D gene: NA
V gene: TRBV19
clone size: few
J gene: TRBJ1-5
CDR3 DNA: TGTGCCAGTAGTATAGAAAGTAGCAATCAGCCCCAGCATTTT
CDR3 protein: CASSIESSNQPQHF

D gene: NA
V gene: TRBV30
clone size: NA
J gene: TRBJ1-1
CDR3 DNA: TGTGCCTGGAGAATAGTGGGCACTGAAGCTTTCTTT
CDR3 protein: CAWRIVGTEAFF

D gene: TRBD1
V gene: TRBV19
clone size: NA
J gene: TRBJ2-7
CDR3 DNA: TGTGCCAGTAGTAACACAGGGGGCACCTACGAGCAGTACTTC
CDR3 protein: CASSNTGGTYEQYF

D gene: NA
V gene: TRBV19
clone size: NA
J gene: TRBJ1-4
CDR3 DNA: TGTGCCAGTAGTATACAGGATAATGAAAAACTGTTTTTT
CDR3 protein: CASSIQDNEKLFF

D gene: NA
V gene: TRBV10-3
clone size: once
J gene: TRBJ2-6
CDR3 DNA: TGTGCCTCGAGGGATTCTGGGGCCAACGTCCTGACTTTC
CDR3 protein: CASRDSGANVLTF

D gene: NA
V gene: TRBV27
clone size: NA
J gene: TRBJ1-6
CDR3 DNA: TGTGCCTGCTCCCTCTCCTATAATTCACCCCTCCACTTT
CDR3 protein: CACSLSYNSPLHF

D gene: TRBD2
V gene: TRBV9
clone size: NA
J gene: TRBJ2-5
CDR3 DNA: TGTGCCAGCAGCGTTACTAGCGGGGCGTACCAAGAGACCCAGTACTTC
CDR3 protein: CASSVTSGAYQETQYF

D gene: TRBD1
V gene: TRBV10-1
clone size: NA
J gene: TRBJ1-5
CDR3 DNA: TGCGCCAGCAGTCCCAGGGGGCAGAACAATCAGCCCCAGCATTTT
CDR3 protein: CASSPRGQNNQPQHF

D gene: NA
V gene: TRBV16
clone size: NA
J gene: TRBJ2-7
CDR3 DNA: TGTGCCAGCAGCCGATCGCCCCCCCAGGGGGGTTTCTACGAGCAGTACTTC
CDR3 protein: CASSRSPPQGGFYEQYF

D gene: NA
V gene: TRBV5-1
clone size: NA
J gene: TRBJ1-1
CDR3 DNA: TGCGCCAGCAGCTTGGGGATTAACACTGAAGCTTTCTTT
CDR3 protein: CASSLGINTEAFF

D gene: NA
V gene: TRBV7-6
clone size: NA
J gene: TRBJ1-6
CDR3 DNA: TGTGCCAGCAGCAAGACGTGGAATTCACCCCTCCACTTT
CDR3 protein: CASSKTWNSPLHF

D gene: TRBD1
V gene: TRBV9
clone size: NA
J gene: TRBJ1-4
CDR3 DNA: TGTGCCACGGACAGGAGTAATGAAAAACTGTTTTTT
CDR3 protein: CATDRSNEKLFF

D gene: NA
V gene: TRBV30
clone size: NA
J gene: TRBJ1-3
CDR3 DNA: TGTGCCTGGCGGTCGTTCTCTGGAAACACCATATATTTT
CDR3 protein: CAWRSFSGNTIYF

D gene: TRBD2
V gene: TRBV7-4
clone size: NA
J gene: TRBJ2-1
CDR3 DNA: TGTGCCAGCAGCTTACGACTAGCGCTCAATGAGCAGTTCTTC
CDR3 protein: CASSLRLALNEQFF

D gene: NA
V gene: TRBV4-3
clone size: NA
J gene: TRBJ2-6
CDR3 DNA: TGCGCCAGCAGCCAAGACGGGGTTGGTGGGGCCAACGTCCTGACTTTC
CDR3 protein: CASSQDGVGGANVLTF

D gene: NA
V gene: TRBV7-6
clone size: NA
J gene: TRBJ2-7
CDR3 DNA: TGTGCCAGCAGCTCCCAGGGCCCATATTCCGAGCAGTACTTC
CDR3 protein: CASSSQGPYSEQYF

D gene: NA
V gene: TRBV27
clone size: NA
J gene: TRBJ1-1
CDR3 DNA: TGTGCCAGCAGTTTAAACGTCGGCGGCACTGAAGCTTTCTTT
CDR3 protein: CASSLNVGGTEAFF

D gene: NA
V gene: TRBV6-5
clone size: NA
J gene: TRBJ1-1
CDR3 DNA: TGTGCCAGCAGTTACTCTCAAGGCACTGAAGCTTTCTTT
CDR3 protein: CASSYSQGTEAFF

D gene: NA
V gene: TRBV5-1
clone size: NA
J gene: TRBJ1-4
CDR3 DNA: TGCGCCAGCAGCTTGGGACAGCCCAATGAAAAACTGTTTTTT
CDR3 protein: CASSLGQPNEKLFF

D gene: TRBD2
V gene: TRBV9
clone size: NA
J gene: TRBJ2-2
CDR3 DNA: TGTGCCAGCAGCCCCCGTGCGGGGGAATACACCGGGGAGCTGTTTTTT
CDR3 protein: CASSPRAGEYTGELFF

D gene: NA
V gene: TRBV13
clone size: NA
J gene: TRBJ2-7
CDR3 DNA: TGTGCCAGCAGCTTATTCCTCTACGAGCAGTACTTC
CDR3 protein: CASSLFLYEQYF

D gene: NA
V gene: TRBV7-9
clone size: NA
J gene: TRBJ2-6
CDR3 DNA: TGTGCCAGCATGGCTCGGGGCTCTGGGGCCAACGTCCTGACTTTC
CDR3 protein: CASMARGSGANVLTF

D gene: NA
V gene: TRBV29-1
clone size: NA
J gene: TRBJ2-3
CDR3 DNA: TGCAGCGTTGGCTCAGGGGGCACAGATACGCAGTATTTT
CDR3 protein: CSVGSGGTDTQYF

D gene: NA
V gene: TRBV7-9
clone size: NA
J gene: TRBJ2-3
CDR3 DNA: TGTGCCAGCAGAATGGAAACCACAGATACGCAGTATTTT
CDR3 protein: CASRMETTDTQYF

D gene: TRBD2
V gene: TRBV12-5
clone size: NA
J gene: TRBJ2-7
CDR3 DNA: TGTGCTAGTGGTTTGCCCATCCTAGCGGACTGCTACTACGAGCAGTACTTC
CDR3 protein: CASGLPILADCYYEQYF

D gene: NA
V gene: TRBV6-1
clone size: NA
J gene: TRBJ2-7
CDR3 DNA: TGTGCCAGCGTTGGGGGACTTGGACTCTACTACGAGCAGTACTTC
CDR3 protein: CASVGGLGLYYEQYF

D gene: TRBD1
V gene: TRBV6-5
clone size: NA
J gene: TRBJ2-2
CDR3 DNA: TGTGCCAGCAGTTACTCGTCAGGGGGTGGTGCCGGGGAGCTGTTTTTT
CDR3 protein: CASSYSSGGGAGELFF

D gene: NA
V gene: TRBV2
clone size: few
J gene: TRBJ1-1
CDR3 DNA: TGTGCCAGCAGGGGGCTGAACACTGAAGCTTTCTTT
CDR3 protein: CASRGLNTEAFF

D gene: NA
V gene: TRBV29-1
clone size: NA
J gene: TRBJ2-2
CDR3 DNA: TGCAGCGTTGAAGGGTTAGCCGGGGAGCTGTTTTTT
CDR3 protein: CSVEGLAGELFF

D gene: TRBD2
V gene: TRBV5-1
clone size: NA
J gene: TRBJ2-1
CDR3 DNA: TGCGCCAGCAGCCCGGGGGGGTCCTACAATGAGCAGTTCTTC
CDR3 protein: CASSPGGSYNEQFF

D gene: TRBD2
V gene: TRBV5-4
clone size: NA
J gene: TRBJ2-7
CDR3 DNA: TGTGCCAGCAGCCCCGGACTAGTGACCTACGAGCAGTACTTC
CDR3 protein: CASSPGLVTYEQYF

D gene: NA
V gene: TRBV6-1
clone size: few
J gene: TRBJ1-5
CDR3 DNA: TGTGCCAGCAGTGATGGTGGATCGGGCTGGGATCAGCCCCAGCATTTT
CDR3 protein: CASSDGGSGWDQPQHF

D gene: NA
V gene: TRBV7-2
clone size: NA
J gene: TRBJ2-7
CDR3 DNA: TGTGCCAGCAGCCCCCCCCTTGTGAGGGGCAGCTCCTACGAGCAGTACTTC
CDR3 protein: CASSPPLVRGSSYEQYF

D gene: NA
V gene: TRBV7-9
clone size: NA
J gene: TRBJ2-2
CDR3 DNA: TGTGCCAGCAGCTTTATAGGGGAGCTGTTTTTT
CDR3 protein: CASSFIGELFF

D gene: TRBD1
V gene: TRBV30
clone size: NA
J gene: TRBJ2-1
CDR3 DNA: TGTGCCTGGAGTGACCCTGCGACAGGGGCTCAGGGATACAATGAGCAGTTCTTC
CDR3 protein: CAWSDPATGAQGYNEQFF

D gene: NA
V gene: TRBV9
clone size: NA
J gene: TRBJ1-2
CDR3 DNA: TGTGCCAGCAGCCCAGGGACGGGAACCGCGGGTGGCTACACCTTC
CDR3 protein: CASSPGTGTAGGYTF

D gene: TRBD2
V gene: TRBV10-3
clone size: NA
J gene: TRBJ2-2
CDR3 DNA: TGTGCCATCAGGGGTAGACTAGCGGGGGGAACGCGAGACACCGGGGAGCTGTTTTTT
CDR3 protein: CAIRGRLAGGTRDTGELFF

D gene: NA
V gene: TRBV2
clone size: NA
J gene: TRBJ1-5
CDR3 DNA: TGTGCCAGCAGTGAGGAGGGACTAGGCAATCAGCCCCAGCATTTT
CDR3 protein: CASSEEGLGNQPQHF

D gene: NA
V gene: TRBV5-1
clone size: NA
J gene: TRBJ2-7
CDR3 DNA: TGCGCCAGCAGTATCGAGGGAGGAGGATACGAGCAGTACTTC
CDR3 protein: CASSIEGGGYEQYF

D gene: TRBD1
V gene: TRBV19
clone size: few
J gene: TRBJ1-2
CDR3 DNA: TGTGCCAGTAGTACCCCGGGACAGACCAATGGCTACACCTTC
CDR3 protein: CASSTPGQTNGYTF